The subject of this entry is one T cell receptor (beta chain). Libraries were prepared by immunoSEQ multiplex PCR; TCRdb keeps only in-frame clonotypes and omits some of them. The data contain hundreds of thousands of clones, around 67% of them singletons. Each sample came from a Caucasian adult donor living in Nashville, Tennessee. Germline assignment: CDR1 LGHNA and CDR2 YNFKEQ. There are 15 residues in the CDR3. Trimming removed 3 bases from V and 6 bases from J, with 15 bases in between. The record originates from a study of shared clonotypes between healthy human individuals. The V call is TRBV4-2, the J call TRBJ2-1, with a possible D match to TRBD2 (6 bases). This sequence originates from a woman aged 30 to 39 in good health. The specimen was memory CD4+ T cells sorted from blood. Subset: CD45RA-negative fraction. The CDR3 loop reads CASSQRYGGPNEQFF. CDR3 sequence (DNA): TGTGCCAGCAGCCAGCGCTATGGAGGGCCCAATGAGCAGTTCTTC.